This T cell receptor (beta chain) was captured by sequencing in a study of breast tumors, draining lymph nodes, adjacent tissues. Study findings and constraints: Data only fit, rather than demonstrated, lymph node origin of most tumor T cells. Tumor repertoires ranked between lymph nodes and nontumor tissue in diversity, with V and J gene preferences. Most tumor T cells seemingly derive from lymph node, then expand in tumor.

Samples came from axillary lymph nodes draining the breast cancer. The CDR3 length is 15 residues. Trimming cost V 0 bases and J 1 base; bases outside gene matches: 3. Germline CDR1 DFQATT, CDR2 SNEGSKA (reference sequence). TCRdb passed the multiplex PCR reads through MiXCR, listing each CDR3 protein once. This table has 200,000 to 300,000 distinct CDR3 sequences, around 30% appearing once. In this sample, this clonotype turned up many times. The antigen remains unidentified. This chain connects TRBV20-1 to TRBJ2-3, with 8 bases identical to TRBD2. The sequenced sample consisted of axillary lymph node tissue. This TCR derives from a female donor with breast cancer. Some clones in this sample may be carry-over from other donors' samples. The CDR3 region is CSARDQAGGTDTQYF. The CDR3 DNA reads as TGCAGTGCTAGAGATCAAGCGGGGGGCACAGATACGCAGTATTTT.